This T cell receptor beta chain was sequenced during a study of blood T cells in healthy people across ages. Trimming pared 5 bases from V and 1 base from J, leaving 7 bases between. Looked up from germline, CDR1 is LGHDT and CDR2 is YNNKEL (reference sequence). This CDR3 is built from 13 residues. Together with a sample-barcoded 5' primer, a J-beta primer mix was included in a second PCR lasting roughly 6 to 12 cycles. From the 5' RACE reads, TCRdb called clonotypes with MiXCR, one entry per CDR3 protein. This sample carries some 710,000 distinct CDR3 sequences, less than 60% of them seen once, and the ten largest clones take 15% to 20%.

This sequence joins TRBV3-1 and TRBJ2-3; perhaps TRBD2 as D (5 bases). The sample was blood. This sequence was found in a man of 80 years or more in good health. This CDR3 is CASSGLRTDTQYF. The CDR3 region has the DNA TGTGCCAGCAGCGGACTGCGCACAGATACGCAGTATTTT.